This is a list of T cell receptor beta chains from one sample in a study of T cell responses to AZD1222 COVID-19 vaccine. Clones were sequenced by immunoSEQ multiplex PCR, and TCRdb holds only the in-frame ones, with some missing. The sample lists 150,000 to 200,000 clones, around 94% occurring once. Here the sequenced sample was peripheral blood, taken on day 0 of AZD1222 vaccination. The source of these receptors is an adult in good health. Each CDR3 is given with its conserved first and last residue. Fields, in order: clone size, D gene, J gene, V gene, CDR3 protein, CDR3 DNA. The D gene is left open where the match is weak. A row's size may be missing; if present it is once, few, many or a size class.

clone size: -; D gene: -; J gene: TRBJ1-1; V gene: TRBV27; CDR3 protein: CASSLKGRGTEAFF; CDR3 DNA: TGTGCCAGCAGTTTAAAGGGGCGCGGCACTGAAGCTTTCTTT
clone size: -; D gene: TRBD1; J gene: TRBJ1-2; V gene: TRBV29-1; CDR3 protein: CSVVGTGSGYTF; CDR3 DNA: TGCAGCGTTGTGGGGACAGGGAGTGGCTACACCTTC
clone size: -; D gene: -; J gene: TRBJ1-1; V gene: TRBV19; CDR3 protein: CASSTGGGRYGLYTEAFF; CDR3 DNA: TGTGCCAGTAGTACTGGGGGGGGTCGGTATGGCCTGTACACTGAAGCTTTCTTT
clone size: -; D gene: -; J gene: TRBJ1-1; V gene: TRBV12-3/TRBV12-4; CDR3 protein: CASRVGRREAFF; CDR3 DNA: TGTGCCAGCAGAGTAGGGCGGCGTGAAGCTTTCTTT
clone size: -; D gene: -; J gene: TRBJ1-1; V gene: TRBV6-5; CDR3 protein: CASARGYTEAFF; CDR3 DNA: TGTGCCAGCGCCAGGGGATACACTGAAGCTTTCTTT
clone size: -; D gene: -; J gene: TRBJ2-1; V gene: TRBV20-1; CDR3 protein: CSAALANEQFF; CDR3 DNA: TGCAGTGCCGCCCTAGCTAATGAGCAGTTCTTC
clone size: -; D gene: -; J gene: TRBJ2-6; V gene: TRBV5-5; CDR3 protein: CASSTDRPGGANVLTF; CDR3 DNA: TGTGCCAGCAGCACCGACAGGCCAGGTGGGGCCAACGTCCTGACTTTC
clone size: -; D gene: -; J gene: TRBJ1-1; V gene: TRBV6-5; CDR3 protein: CASSRGQSNTEAFF; CDR3 DNA: TGTGCCAGCAGTCGAGGACAGAGTAACACTGAAGCTTTCTTT
clone size: -; D gene: TRBD2; J gene: TRBJ2-7; V gene: TRBV20-1; CDR3 protein: CSASFLRGGSAFEQYF; CDR3 DNA: TGCAGTGCTAGTTTCTTAAGGGGCGGGAGCGCCTTCGAGCAGTACTTC
clone size: -; D gene: TRBD2; J gene: TRBJ2-5; V gene: TRBV28; CDR3 protein: CASSLSGRATETQYF; CDR3 DNA: TGTGCCAGCAGCCTTAGCGGGAGGGCCACAGAGACCCAGTACTTC
clone size: once; D gene: -; J gene: TRBJ1-5; V gene: TRBV12-3/TRBV12-4; CDR3 protein: CASSLASNQPQHF; CDR3 DNA: TGTGCCAGCAGTTTGGCAAGCAATCAGCCCCAGCATTTT
clone size: -; D gene: -; J gene: TRBJ1-1; V gene: TRBV7-3; CDR3 protein: CASSPLGGSTEAFF; CDR3 DNA: TGTGCCAGCAGCCCGCTGGGGGGCTCCACTGAAGCTTTCTTT
clone size: -; D gene: -; J gene: TRBJ2-7; V gene: TRBV5-1; CDR3 protein: CASSSQGSSYEQYF; CDR3 DNA: TGCGCCAGCAGCTCACAGGGAAGCTCCTACGAGCAGTACTTC
clone size: -; D gene: TRBD1; J gene: TRBJ1-2; V gene: TRBV2; CDR3 protein: CASSEARGSEGYTF; CDR3 DNA: TGTGCCAGCAGTGAAGCCAGGGGGTCGGAAGGCTACACCTTC
clone size: -; D gene: -; J gene: TRBJ1-6; V gene: TRBV28; CDR3 protein: CASSLGTYNSPLHF; CDR3 DNA: TGTGCCAGCAGTCTGGGCACCTATAATTCACCCCTCCACTTT
clone size: -; D gene: TRBD2; J gene: TRBJ2-3; V gene: TRBV28; CDR3 protein: CASSLPSGSVDTQYF; CDR3 DNA: TGTGCCAGCAGTTTACCTAGCGGGAGTGTAGATACGCAGTATTTT
clone size: -; D gene: -; J gene: TRBJ1-6; V gene: TRBV30; CDR3 protein: CAWSNAPNSPLHF; CDR3 DNA: TGTGCCTGGTCCAACGCCCCAAATTCACCCCTCCACTTT
clone size: -; D gene: -; J gene: TRBJ2-3; V gene: TRBV28; CDR3 protein: CASRPSTDTQYF; CDR3 DNA: TGTGCCAGCAGACCAAGCACAGATACGCAGTATTTT
clone size: once; D gene: -; J gene: TRBJ2-7; V gene: TRBV6-5; CDR3 protein: CAASDAGGYEQYF; CDR3 DNA: TGTGCCGCCTCGGACGCCGGGGGATACGAGCAGTACTTC
clone size: -; D gene: -; J gene: TRBJ1-1; V gene: TRBV25-1; CDR3 protein: CASSVGGMNTEAFF; CDR3 DNA: TGTGCCAGCAGTGTAGGGGGTATGAACACTGAAGCTTTCTTT